This T cell receptor beta chain was obtained from a study of cytomegalovirus exposure and HLA in healthy donors. The PCR had 60 Vbeta and 13 Jbeta primers. Clones were read by immunoSEQ multiplex PCR, and TCRdb kept only the in-frame ones, dropping some. This sample has 85,000 to 100,000 clones, with roughly three fifths found just once. The CDR3 length is 14 residues. Germline-derived CDR1 and CDR2 are LGHNA and YNFKEQ. The V gene end was trimmed by 4 bases and the J gene end by 8 bases; junction bases not matched to a gene: 5. The clonotype originates from a woman aged 25-40 years in good health and CMV-seronegative. What was sequenced was PBMCs. The chain carries TRBV4-2 and TRBJ1-4; 9 bases map to TRBD1. CDR3 residues: CASSPGDRVEKLFF. CDR3 bases: TGTGCCAGCAGCCCTGGGGACAGGGTAGAAAAACTGTTTTTT.